One sample yielded the 7 T cell receptor beta chains listed below, sequenced in a study of blood T cell repertoires in COVID-19. Assay used: immunoSEQ multiplex PCR; TCRdb lists only in-frame clones, some missing. Altogether around 260,000 clones are present, 86% being singletons, with the ten largest covering 3.5% to 4%. Material for sequencing was peripheral blood. The receptor source for this set is a man between 18 and 35 years old with active or convalescent COVID-19.

The V call is TRBV7-6, the J call TRBJ2-1, with TRBD1 identical over 8 bases. From germline, CDR1 is SGHVS and CDR2 FNYEAQ. The CDR3 runs to 15 residues. V gave up 4 bases and J gave up 7 bases; unmatched junction bases: 9. This CDR3 reads CASSSGQGLENEQFF. The CDR3 region has the DNA TGTGCCAGCAGCTCTGGACAGGGTTTAGAAAATGAGCAGTTCTTC.

The chain employs TRBV5-1 and TRBJ1-2, with TRBD1 identical over 7 bases. This CDR3 is 12 amino acids long. CDR1 and CDR2 from the germline V gene are SGHRS and YFSETQ. The V gene end was trimmed by 1 base and the J gene end by 8 bases; junction bases not matched to a gene: 2. CDR3 in DNA: TGCGCCAGCAGCTTGAGGACAGGCGGCTACACCTTC. Translated: CASSLRTGGYTF.

The chain recombines TRBV27 with TRBJ1-5, with D possibly matching TRBD1 (6 bases). Germline V CDR1 and CDR2: MNHEY, SMNVEV (reference sequence). The CDR3 consists of 13 residues. V lost 5 bases and J 3 bases, leaving 8 bases between the germline ends. The CDR3 here is CASSGQYNQPQHF. CDR3 nucleotides: TGTGCCAGCAGTGGACAGTACAATCAGCCCCAGCATTTT.

The J gene is TRBJ1-4, the V gene TRBV9; D remains ambiguous. V was shortened by 3 bases and J by 3 bases, with 12 bases between the two germline ends. The CDR3 is made up of 15 amino acids. CDR1 and CDR2 from the germline V gene are SGDLS and YYNGEE. CDR3 sequence reads: CASSEGGFANEKLFF. In DNA form, the CDR3 reads TGTGCCAGCAGCGAAGGAGGGTTCGCTAATGAAAAACTGTTTTTT.

The J gene is TRBJ2-3, the V gene TRBV5-4; TRBD2 agrees at 8 bases. The germline CDR1 and CDR2 sequences are SGHNT and YYREEE (reference sequence). This CDR3 comprises 15 residues. The V and J ends lost 10 bases and 0 bases, in that order; junction bases with no gene match: 10. Here the CDR3 reads CAVRALAGSTDTQYF. In DNA form, the CDR3 reads TGTGCCGTCCGAGCTTTAGCGGGGAGCACAGATACGCAGTATTTT.

The V and J genes are TRBV6-5 and TRBJ2-3; 9 bases agree with TRBD2. Germline assignment: CDR1 MNHEY and CDR2 SVGAGI. Trimming took 6 bases from V and 5 from J; bases not matched to a gene: 6. CDR3 length: 14 residues. The CDR3 is CASRKRGEGDTQYF. In DNA, the CDR3 is TGTGCCAGCAGAAAGCGGGGGGAGGGAGATACGCAGTATTTT.

This chain links TRBV5-1 with TRBJ1-4, with D possibly TRBD1 on 5 matching bases. Germline values: CDR1 SGHRS, CDR2 YFSETQ. The V and J ends lost 4 bases and 2 bases respectively, with 12 bases between them. The CDR3 has 15 residues. CDR3 amino acids: CASSQLGGTNEKLFF. In nucleotides, the CDR3 is TGCGCCAGCAGCCAATTGGGGGGGACTAATGAAAAACTGTTTTTT.